This T cell receptor beta chain was identified during a study of blood T cell repertoires in COVID-19. The data were produced by immunoSEQ multiplex PCR, yet TCRdb's version contains in-frame clones alone and is incomplete. The sample records around 130,000 clones, 84% being singletons. The CDR3 has 16 amino acids. The V gene lost 2 bases and the J gene lost 0 bases, with 13 bases spanning the gap. Looked up from germline, CDR1 is LNHDA and CDR2 is SQIVND (reference sequence). The sequencing input was peripheral blood. The genes are TRBV19 and TRBJ1-1, with a possible D match to TRBD1 (5 bases). This TCR was sampled from a human donor in a cohort sampled during active COVID-19. DNA of the CDR3: TGTGCCAGTAGTATACCCCACGGGGGGTTGAACACTGAAGCTTTCTTT. It specifies CASSIPHGGLNTEAFF.